The T cell receptor (beta chain) described here comes from a study of OX40 agonist ivuxolimab in advanced cancers. Study-level background: Of the patients, three showed partial responses, one with hepatocellular carcinoma and two with cutaneous melanoma.

Researchers took blood at baseline, on cycle 4 day 1, and on cycle 7 day 1. V gave up 3 bases and J gave up 4 bases, with 18 bases separating them. The CDR3 spans 16 residues. Germline V gene sequence: CDR1 SGHDN, CDR2 FVKESK. The assay was immunoSEQ multiplex PCR, and TCRdb's table has in-frame clones only and misses some. The sample includes tens of thousands of clones, about 87% seen only once; the top ten take 0.37%. The chain combines TRBV14 with TRBJ1-2, with D possibly TRBD1 on 5 matching bases. This TCR derives from an adult with an advanced solid tumor such as melanoma, head and neck, liver or kidney cancer. The material was CD4+ or CD8+ T cells sorted from blood, obtained in a trial of the OX40 agonist ivuxolimab. The CDR3 DNA reads as TGTGCCAGCAGCCAGGCCATTGGACGGGACCCCTATGGCTACACCTTC. The encoded protein is CASSQAIGRDPYGYTF.